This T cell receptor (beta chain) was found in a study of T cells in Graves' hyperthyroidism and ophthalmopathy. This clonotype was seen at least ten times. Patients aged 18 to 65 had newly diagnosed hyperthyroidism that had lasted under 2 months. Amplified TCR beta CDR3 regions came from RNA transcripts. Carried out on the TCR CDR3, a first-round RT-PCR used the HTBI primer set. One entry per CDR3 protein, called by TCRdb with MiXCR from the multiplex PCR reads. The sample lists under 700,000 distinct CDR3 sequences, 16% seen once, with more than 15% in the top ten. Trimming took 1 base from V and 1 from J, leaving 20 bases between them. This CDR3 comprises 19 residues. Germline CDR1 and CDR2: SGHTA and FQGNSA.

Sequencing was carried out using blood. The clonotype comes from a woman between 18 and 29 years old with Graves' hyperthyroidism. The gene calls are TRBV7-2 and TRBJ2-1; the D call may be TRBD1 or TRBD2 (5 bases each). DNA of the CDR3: TGTGCCAGCAGCTTAGTCCACCGGGGCCTTCTTGGGTCCTACAATGAGCAGTTCTTC. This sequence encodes CASSLVHRGLLGSYNEQFF.